In its sample, the clone carrying this TCR beta chain was seen a few times. Antigen specificity is unknown. This entry is derived from a study of T cells in localized non-small cell lung cancer. Data came from immunoSEQ multiplex PCR; TCRdb stores just in-frame clones and leaves some out. The sample holds 130,000 or so clones, about 89% seen once. General study findings and limits: As only one tumor region underwent sequencing, heterogeneity remains possible. Greater blood T cell density accompanied longer overall survival. Clonality of T cells reached its maximum in uninvolved adjacent lung, surpassing tumor. Paired adjacent lung recovered a median approximately 57 of the top 100 tumor clones.

The TCR sequence derives from a female donor of 60 years or more with stage I lung adenocarcinoma. The starting material was peripheral blood, obtained before any cancer treatment.

The CDR3, as DNA: TGTGTCAGGACTACCCCGGCATCCTCAGGAAACACCATATATTTT. It is translated as CVRTTPASSGNTIYF. The chain couples TRBV27 to TRBJ1-3; no reliable D call. CDR3 length: 15 amino acids. Per the germline V gene, CDR1 is MNHEY and CDR2 is SMNVEV (reference sequence).